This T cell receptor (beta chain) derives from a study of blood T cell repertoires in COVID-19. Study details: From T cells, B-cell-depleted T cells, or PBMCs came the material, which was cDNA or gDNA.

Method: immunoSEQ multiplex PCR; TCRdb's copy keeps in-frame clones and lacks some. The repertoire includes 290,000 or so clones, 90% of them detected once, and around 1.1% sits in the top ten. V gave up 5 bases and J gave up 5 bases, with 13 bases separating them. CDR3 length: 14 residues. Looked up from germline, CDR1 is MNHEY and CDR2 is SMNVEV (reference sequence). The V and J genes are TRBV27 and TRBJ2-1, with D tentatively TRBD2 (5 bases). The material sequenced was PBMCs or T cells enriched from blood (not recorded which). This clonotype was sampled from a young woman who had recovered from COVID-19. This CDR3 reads CASSPGITNNEQFF. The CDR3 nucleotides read TGTGCCAGCAGTCCCGGGATCACAAACAATGAGCAGTTCTTC.